Described below is a single T cell receptor beta chain sequence and its context. These data are taken from a study of Graves' ophthalmopathy and Graves' hyperthyroidism. The evidence that diagnosis relied on was clinical symptoms, serum thyroxine, TRAb, thyroid ultrasound and orbital computed tomography. Germline-derived CDR1 and CDR2 are ENHRY and SYGVKD. The trim removed 6 bases at V and 11 bases at J, leaving 9 bases unmatched. This CDR3 has 14 residues. For repertoire sequencing, the TCR beta CDR3 regions were amplified from RNA transcripts. The first-round RT-PCR employed HTBI primers together with the Qiagen OneStep RT-PCR kit. A multiplex PCR was then performed as the second round. One entry per CDR3 protein, called by TCRdb with MiXCR from the multiplex PCR reads. The sample has 500,000 to 800,000 distinct CDR3 sequences, over 40% seen once.

The rearrangement uses TRBV10-3 and TRBJ2-6; TRBD1 matches 8 bases. The receptor's source is an adult man with Graves' ophthalmopathy. Material for sequencing was peripheral blood. This chain's CDR3 is CAISAGQVTYVLTF. CDR3 nucleotides: TGTGCCATCAGCGCGGGACAGGTAACCTACGTCCTGACTTTC.